This TCR beta chain stems from a study of T cells after posttransplantation cyclophosphamide. Profiled with immunoSEQ multiplex PCR; TCRdb holds only in-frame clones, not every one. The profile shows about 18,000 clones, around 73% of them singletons. Busulfan-fludarabine conditioning, marrow transplant, and cyclophosphamide on days +3 and +4 were administered. Sequenced material: CD8+ T cells sorted from PBMCs, taken roughly 1,900 days after a stem cell transplant with posttransplant cyclophosphamide. This sequence was found in a female patient aged 40 to 50 who received an allogeneic stem cell transplant from a related donor, was CMV-positive, and had no GVHD. A subset of T cells may come from the graft donor.

The DNA of the CDR3 is TGTGCCAGCAGCTTGACAGGGGTGAACACTGAAGCTTTCTTT. Translating it yields CASSLTGVNTEAFF. The chain employs TRBV7-2 and TRBJ1-1; 8 bases agree with TRBD1. The junction had 0 bases not matched to a gene; V was cut back by 3 bases and J by 0 bases. In germline, CDR1 is SGHTA, CDR2 FQGNSA. The CDR3 has 14 residues.